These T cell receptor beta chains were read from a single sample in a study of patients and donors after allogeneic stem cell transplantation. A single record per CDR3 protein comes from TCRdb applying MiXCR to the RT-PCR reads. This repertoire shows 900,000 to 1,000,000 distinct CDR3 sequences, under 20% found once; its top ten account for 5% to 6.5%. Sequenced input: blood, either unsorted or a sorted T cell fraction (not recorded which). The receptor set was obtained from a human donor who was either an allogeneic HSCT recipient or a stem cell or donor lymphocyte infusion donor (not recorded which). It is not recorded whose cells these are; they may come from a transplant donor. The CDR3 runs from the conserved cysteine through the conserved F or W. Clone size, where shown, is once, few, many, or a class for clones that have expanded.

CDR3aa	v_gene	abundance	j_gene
CASSLPGLAGANVLTF	TRBV19	few	TRBJ2-6
CASSQVGSSYEQYF	TRBV4-2	many	TRBJ2-7
CATSDLDGDNYGYTF	TRBV24-1	few	TRBJ1-2
CASSLDAGTEAFF	TRBV27	many	TRBJ1-1
CASNLGEFSGNTIYF	TRBV12-3/TRBV12-4	few	TRBJ1-3
CSVGAGTDGYTF	TRBV29-1	NA	TRBJ1-2
CASSRQGFLEQYF	TRBV6-1	few	TRBJ2-7
CASMAAGGNEQFF	TRBV25-1	NA	TRBJ2-1
CASSLEAGRSGTEAFF	TRBV5-1	NA	TRBJ1-1
CASSPASSDTQYF	TRBV9	few	TRBJ2-3
CASSFVVLPGGRGTGELFF	TRBV27	NA	TRBJ2-2
CSARPDGNQPQHF	TRBV20-1	NA	TRBJ1-5
CASSLTGRAFF	TRBV12-3/TRBV12-4	few	TRBJ1-1
CASSPRDVIATNEKLFF	TRBV4-1	NA	TRBJ1-4
CAISESGHAGTFINEQFF	TRBV10-3	NA	TRBJ2-1
CATLPGTKRTGELFF	TRBV6-1	few	TRBJ2-2
CATSEVDRTEAFF	TRBV24-1	NA	TRBJ1-1
CASSYLAGGPEQYF	TRBV3-1	many	TRBJ2-7
CASSSSTGLGNYNEQFF	TRBV7-2	NA	TRBJ2-1
CASSQRGQYMNTEAFF	TRBV11-2	few	TRBJ1-1
CASSQVLNRGSGGYTF	TRBV4-1	few	TRBJ1-2
CSVLGPEGSEQYF	TRBV20-1	NA	TRBJ2-7
CSASQIVQETQYF	TRBV20-1	few	TRBJ2-5